This T cell receptor (beta chain) was sequenced in a study of long-term antiretroviral therapy in people with HIV. At survey level, the immunoSEQ assay was run in its v3.0 version. Profiled with immunoSEQ multiplex PCR; TCRdb holds only in-frame clones, not every one. This table holds 23,000 or so clones, around 86% found once. Every single participant having HIV got treatment inside the United States. V lost 8 bases to trimming and J lost 8 bases, with 15 bases between them. Per the germline V gene, CDR1 is MDHEN and CDR2 is SYDVKM. CDR3 length equals 13 residues. Whole-study findings and limits: Diversity rose after ART but stayed below transplant donor controls. Documentation of ART adherence, viral resistance or therapy changes was absent. Repertoires looked antigen-experienced, with only a slight naive shift after ART.

Remarks on this clone: Antigen: not known.

The source of this sequence is a man aged 40-49 years with HIV. Here the sequenced sample was unsorted PBMCs, taken 0.1 years before starting antiretroviral therapy. The gene calls are TRBV28 and TRBJ1-4; D is unresolved. The CDR3 bases are TGTGCCAGCCACGGCGGCTGGTGGGAAAAACTGTTTTTT. Protein sequence: CASHGGWWEKLFF.